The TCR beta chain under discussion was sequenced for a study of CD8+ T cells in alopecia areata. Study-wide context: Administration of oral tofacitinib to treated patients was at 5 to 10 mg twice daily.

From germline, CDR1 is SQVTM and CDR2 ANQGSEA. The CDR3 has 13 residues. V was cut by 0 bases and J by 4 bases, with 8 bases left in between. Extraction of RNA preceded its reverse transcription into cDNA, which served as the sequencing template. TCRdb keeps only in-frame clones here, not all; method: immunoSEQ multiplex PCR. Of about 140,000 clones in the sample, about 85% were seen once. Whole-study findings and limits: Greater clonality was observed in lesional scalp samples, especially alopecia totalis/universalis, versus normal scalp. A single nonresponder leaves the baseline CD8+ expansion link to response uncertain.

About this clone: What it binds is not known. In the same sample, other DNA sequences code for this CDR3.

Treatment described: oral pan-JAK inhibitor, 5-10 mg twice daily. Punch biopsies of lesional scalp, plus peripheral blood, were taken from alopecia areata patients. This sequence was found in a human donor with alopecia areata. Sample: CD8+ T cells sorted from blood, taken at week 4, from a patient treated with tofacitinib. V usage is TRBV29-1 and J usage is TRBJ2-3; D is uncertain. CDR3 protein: CSVEEGRSDTQYF. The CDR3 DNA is TGCAGCGTTGAAGAGGGCAGATCAGATACGCAGTATTTT.